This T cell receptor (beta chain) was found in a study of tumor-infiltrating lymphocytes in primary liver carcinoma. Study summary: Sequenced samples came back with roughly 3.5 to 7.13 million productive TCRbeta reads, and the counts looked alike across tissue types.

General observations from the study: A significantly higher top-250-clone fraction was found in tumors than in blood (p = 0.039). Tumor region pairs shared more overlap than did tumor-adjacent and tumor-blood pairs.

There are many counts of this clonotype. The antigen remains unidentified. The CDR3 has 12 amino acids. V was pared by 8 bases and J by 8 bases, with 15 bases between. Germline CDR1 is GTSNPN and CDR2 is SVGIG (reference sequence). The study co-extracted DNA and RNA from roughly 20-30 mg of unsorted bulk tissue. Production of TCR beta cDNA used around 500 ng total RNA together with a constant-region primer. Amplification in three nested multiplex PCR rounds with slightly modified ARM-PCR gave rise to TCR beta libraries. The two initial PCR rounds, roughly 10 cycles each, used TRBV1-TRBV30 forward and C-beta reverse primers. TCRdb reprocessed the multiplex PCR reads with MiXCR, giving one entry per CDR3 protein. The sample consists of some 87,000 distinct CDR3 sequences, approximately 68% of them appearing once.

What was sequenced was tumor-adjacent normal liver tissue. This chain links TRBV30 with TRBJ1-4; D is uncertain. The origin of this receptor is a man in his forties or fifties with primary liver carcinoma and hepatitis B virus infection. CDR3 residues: CAVERVGEKLFF. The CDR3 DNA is TGTGCCGTCGAACGGGTAGGGGAAAAACTGTTTTTT.